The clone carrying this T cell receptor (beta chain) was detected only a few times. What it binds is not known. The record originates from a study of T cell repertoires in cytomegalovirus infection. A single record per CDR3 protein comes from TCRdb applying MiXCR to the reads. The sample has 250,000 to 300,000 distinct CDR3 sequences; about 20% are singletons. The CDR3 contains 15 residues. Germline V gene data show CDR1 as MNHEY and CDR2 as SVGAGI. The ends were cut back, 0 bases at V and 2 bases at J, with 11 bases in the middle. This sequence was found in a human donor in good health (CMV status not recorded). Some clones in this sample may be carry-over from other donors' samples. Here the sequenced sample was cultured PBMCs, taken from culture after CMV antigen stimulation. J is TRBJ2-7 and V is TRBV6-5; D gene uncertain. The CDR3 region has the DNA TGTGCCAGCAGTTACTCGAAGGCCAGCCCCTACGAGCAGTACTTC. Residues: CASSYSKASPYEQYF.